The 20 T cell receptor beta chains listed next were all sequenced from one sample in a study of T cells in narcolepsy. TCRdb's table, derived via immunoSEQ multiplex PCR, lists solely in-frame clones and lacks some. Here the sample spans some 25,000 clones, roughly 85% being singletons. Sequenced material: memory (CD45RA-) CD4+ T cells from blood. Every receptor here comes from a human donor in good health.

This chain uses TRBV2 with TRBJ1-6; TRBD1 matches 9 bases. After removal of 10 bases from V and 7 bases from J, the junction contained 5 bases not matched to a gene. The CDR3 loop spans 13 amino acids. Germline V CDR1 and CDR2: SNHLY, FYNNEI. The CDR3 loop reads CATRDRANSPLHF. For the CDR3, the DNA is TGTGCCACCCGGGACAGGGCGAATTCACCCCTCCACTTT.

The chain couples TRBV4-3 to TRBJ2-7, with D possibly being TRBD1 (6 bases). Deletions cut 3 bases from V and 3 bases from J, with 18 bases between. The germline CDR1 and CDR2 sequences are LGHNA and YSLEER. The CDR3 is made up of 16 amino acids. The CDR3 region is CASSQPGQIPLYEQYF. CDR3 bases: TGCGCCAGCAGCCAGCCCGGACAGATTCCCCTCTACGAGCAGTACTTC.

The rearrangement uses TRBV13 and TRBJ2-7, with D possibly TRBD1 on 6 matching bases. The length of the CDR3 is 16 residues. The V end lost 5 bases, the J end lost 2 bases, and 19 bases lay between the germline ends. Germline-derived CDR1 and CDR2 are PRHDT and FYEKMQ (reference sequence). CDR3 in amino acids: CASSPPIRGSAYEQYF. The CDR3, as DNA: TGTGCCAGCAGCCCCCCCATCAGGGGATCCGCCTACGAGCAGTACTTC.

This clone was counted between two and nine times. The rearrangement links TRBV21-1 to TRBJ1-6. TRBV21-1 is termed a pseudogene. The CDR3 totals 12 residues. The CDR3 nucleotides are TGTGCCAGCGGGAGGAGAAATTCACCCCTCCACTTT. Its translation: CASGRRNSPLHF.

DNA for the CDR3: TGTGCCAGCAGCTTAGACCCAGGGGTGGGCGGGGAGCTGTTTTTT. It translates to CASSLDPGVGGELFF. The chain combines TRBV7-2 with TRBJ2-2; a weak D match, TRBD1 (6 bases). Germline lookup yields CDR1 SGHTA and CDR2 FQGNSA. The CDR3 contains 15 residues. V dropped 1 base and J dropped 7 bases, with 13 bases sitting between them.

The V call is TRBV6-1, the J call TRBJ1-1; no reliable D call. There are 13 residues in the CDR3. Trimming removed 6 bases from V and 5 bases from J, with 13 bases in between. CDR1 is MNHNS and CDR2 is SASEGT in the germline V gene. The CDR3 DNA reads as TGTGCCAGCAGCTACCCAGAGGGTACTGAAGCTTTCTTT. This codes for CASSYPEGTEAFF.

V and J are TRBV1 and TRBJ2-4; TRBD2 is taken as the D call from the table, unchecked against the DNA. TRBV1 is marked as a pseudogene. The CDR3 has 14 amino acids. The CDR3 DNA is TGCACCAGCAGCCACGGGGGGAGAGGAAACATTCAGTACTTC. Its translation is CTSSHGGRGNIQYF.

This clone was found a few times. The chain links TRBV19 to TRBJ2-1; TRBD2 aligns across 8 bases. In germline, CDR1 is LNHDA, CDR2 SQIVND (reference sequence). There are 19 residues in the CDR3. Trimming cost V 10 bases and J 0 bases; bases outside gene matches: 20. For the CDR3, the DNA is TGTGCCACCACCACGGGGGGTCTAGCGGGCCCGGGCTCCTACAATGAGCAGTTCTTC. Its translation: CATTTGGLAGPGSYNEQFF.

The J gene is TRBJ2-5, the V gene TRBV4-2; D not certain. This CDR3 comprises 15 residues. V was shortened by 0 bases and J by 5 bases, with 13 bases between the two germline ends. Per germline, CDR1 LGHNA and CDR2 YNFKEQ. The CDR3 sequence: CASSQELGFPETQYF. CDR3 sequence (DNA): TGTGCCAGCAGCCAAGAATTAGGCTTTCCGGAGACCCAGTACTTC.

For the CDR3, the DNA is TGTGCCAGCACCAGACCTGGGGGCAATCAGCCCCAGCATTTT. Its protein product is CASTRPGGNQPQHF. The chain employs TRBV28 and TRBJ1-5; the D is unclear. The V end was cut by 7 bases, the J end by 2 bases, with 12 bases between. Looked up from germline, CDR1 is MDHEN and CDR2 is SYDVKM. This CDR3 has 14 amino acids.

This chain links TRBV6-5 with TRBJ2-5, with TRBD2 matching 9 bases. In germline, CDR1 is MNHEY, CDR2 SVGAGI. CDR3 length equals 14 residues. J lost 1 base, V lost 5 bases, and 2 bases had no gene match. The CDR3: CASSELAGQETQYF. The CDR3 region has the DNA TGTGCCAGCAGTGAACTAGCGGGCCAAGAGACCCAGTACTTC.

The V call is TRBV5-8, the J call TRBJ2-1; 10 nucleotides agree with TRBD1. The CDR3 extends over 17 amino acids. Germline-derived CDR1 and CDR2 are SGHTS and YDEGEE. V trimming: 2 bases; J trimming: 2 bases; junction bases outside the gene matches: 7. The CDR3 DNA reads TGTGCCAGCAGCTTCGGGACAGGGGTCCCCGCCTACAATGAGCAGTTCTTC. Amino acid sequence: CASSFGTGVPAYNEQFF.

The chain links TRBV7-6 to TRBJ2-3; D perhaps matches TRBD2 (6 bases). The CDR3 spans 14 residues. Germline-derived CDR1 and CDR2 are SGHVS and FNYEAQ. V was trimmed by 5 bases and J by 2 bases, leaving 11 bases between them. In DNA form, the CDR3 reads TGTGCCAGCAGCCCGGGACTCCTCACAGATACGCAGTATTTT. It encodes CASSPGLLTDTQYF.

V usage is TRBV4-2 and J usage is TRBJ2-7; TRBD2 matches at 8 bases. Germline V gene data show CDR1 as LGHNA and CDR2 as YNFKEQ. V shed 3 bases, J shed 5 bases, and the junction held 12 bases outside the gene matches. This CDR3 is 16 amino acids long. The DNA of the CDR3 is TGTGCCAGCAGCCATACCCCCGGGACTAGGAAAAACGAGCAGTACTTC. Protein product: CASSHTPGTRKNEQYF.

The V and J genes are TRBV6-6 and TRBJ1-1, with D possibly matching TRBD1 (5 bases). Germline CDR1 and CDR2: MNHNY and SVGAGI (reference sequence). V shed 4 bases and J shed 11 bases, with 14 bases lying between them. The CDR3 loop spans 12 amino acids. As DNA, the CDR3 is TGTGCCAGCAGTTCGGTCGGGGGGGAGGCTTTCTTT. Residues: CASSSVGGEAFF.

The rearrangement joins TRBV18 to TRBJ2-1, with 10 bases aligning to TRBD2. Germline CDR1 reads KGHSH; CDR2 reads LQKENI. There are 16 residues in the CDR3. The V and J ends lost 1 base and 2 bases, in that order; junction bases with no gene match: 2. CDR3 bases: TGTGCCAGCTCACCACTAGCGGGAGGCACCTACAATGAGCAGTTCTTC. Translating gives CASSPLAGGTYNEQFF.

The sample holds one count of this clone. The V gene is TRBV5-1, the J gene TRBJ2-2; D might be TRBD1 (6 bases). V was trimmed by 1 base and J by 1 base, leaving 17 bases between them. Germline-derived CDR1 and CDR2 are SGHRS and YFSETQ. The CDR3 extends over 18 amino acids. CDR3 DNA: TGCGCCAGCAGCTTGATTTCCCCCGGCAGGGGGAACACCGGGGAGCTGTTTTTT. Translation: CASSLISPGRGNTGELFF.

The count of this clone is one. The V gene is TRBV11-3, the J gene TRBJ2-7; 11 bases are a match to TRBD2. The CDR3 length is 13 residues. Trimming removed 6 bases from V and 6 bases from J; junction bases left unmatched: 4. Germline CDR1 reads SGHNT; CDR2 reads YENEEA. The chain's CDR3 is CASRRTSGGEQYF. DNA of the CDR3: TGTGCCAGCAGGCGTACTAGCGGGGGCGAGCAGTACTTC.

The V call is TRBV28, the J call TRBJ1-2, with D maybe TRBD1 (5 bases). The V end was cut by 5 bases, the J end by 6 bases, with 16 bases between. The CDR3 runs to 14 residues. In germline, CDR1 is MDHEN, CDR2 SYDVKM. In DNA form, the CDR3 reads TGTGCCAGCAGTCCCGCTCAGGGCGCGGATGGCTACACCTTC. It codes for CASSPAQGADGYTF.

This clone was picked up one time. V and J are TRBV6-5 and TRBJ2-7; the D is unclear. V gave up 5 bases and J gave up 7 bases, with 12 bases separating them. This CDR3 comprises 12 residues. Germline V CDR1 and CDR2: MNHEY, SVGAGI. CDR3 amino acids: CASSPSQGEQYF. The DNA of the CDR3 is TGTGCCAGCAGTCCCTCCCAAGGGGAGCAGTACTTC.